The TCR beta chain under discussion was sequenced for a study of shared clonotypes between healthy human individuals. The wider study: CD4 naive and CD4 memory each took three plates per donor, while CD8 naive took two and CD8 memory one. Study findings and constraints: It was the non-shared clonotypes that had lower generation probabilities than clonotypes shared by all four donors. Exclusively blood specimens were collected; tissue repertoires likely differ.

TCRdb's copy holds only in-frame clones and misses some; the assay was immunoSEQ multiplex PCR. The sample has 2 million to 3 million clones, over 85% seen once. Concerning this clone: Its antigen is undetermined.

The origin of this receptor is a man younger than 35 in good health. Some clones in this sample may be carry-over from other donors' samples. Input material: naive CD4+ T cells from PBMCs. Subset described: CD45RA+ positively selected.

CDR3 in amino acids: CASSPRGVSLEKLFF. CDR3 DNA: TGTGCCAGCAGCCCCCGGGGGGTCTCTTTAGAAAAACTGTTTTTT. The V gene is TRBV9, the J gene TRBJ1-4, with D perhaps TRBD1 (5 bases). The CDR3 is 15 residues long. V was pared by 4 bases and J by 8 bases, with 18 bases between. Germline CDR1 SGDLS, CDR2 YYNGEE.